These 10 T cell receptor beta chains share one sample of origin, sequenced in a study of blood T cell repertoires in COVID-19. The assay was immunoSEQ multiplex PCR, and TCRdb's table has in-frame clones only and misses some. The top ten hold less than 3% of the sample, which has around 300,000 clones, less than 90% seen once. The source material was PBMCs or T cells enriched from blood (not recorded which). The receptor source for this set is a woman in her forties or fifties who had recovered from COVID-19.

The rearrangement joins TRBV6-5 to TRBJ2-6; D may be TRBD1 (6 bases). V was pared by 6 bases and J by 4 bases, with 10 bases between. Per the germline V gene, CDR1 is MNHEY and CDR2 is SVGAGI. The CDR3 is 14 residues long. The CDR3 spells CASRQGLGANVLTF. In nucleotides, the CDR3 is TGTGCCAGCAGACAGGGTCTCGGGGCCAACGTCCTGACTTTC.

The chain carries TRBV2 and TRBJ1-2; the D gene is possibly TRBD1 (6 bases). The CDR3 has 15 residues. The germline V and J ends were trimmed by 1 base and 10 bases, with 19 bases remaining between them. Looked up from germline, CDR1 is SNHLY and CDR2 is FYNNEI. The CDR3: CASSEEEGRGKVYTF. The CDR3 DNA is TGTGCCAGCAGTGAAGAAGAGGGCAGGGGAAAGGTCTACACCTTC.

The chain uses TRBV30 and TRBJ2-1; TRBD1 aligns across 7 bases. Trimming cost V 8 bases and J 9 bases; bases outside gene matches: 7. From germline, CDR1 is GTSNPN and CDR2 SVGIG (reference sequence). This CDR3 region has 11 residues. CDR3 nucleotide sequence: TGTGCCCGATCGACAGGGACTGAGCAGTTCTTC. This gives the protein CARSTGTEQFF.

The rearrangement uses TRBV21-1 and TRBJ2-3; no DNA check was done on the table's D call, TRBD1. TRBV21-1 is annotated as a pseudogene. There are 15 residues in the CDR3. For the CDR3, the DNA is TGTGCCAGCAGCAAACCGGTCAGGGGGGCAGATACGCAGTATTTT. It specifies CASSKPVRGADTQYF.

The V and J genes are TRBV19 and TRBJ1-6; D is perhaps TRBD1 (5 bases). Trimming took off 2 bases at V and 9 bases at J, with 20 bases between the two ends. Germline V gives CDR1 LNHDA, CDR2 SQIVND (reference sequence). The CDR3 has 17 amino acids. The CDR3 sequence: CASSISKRGGETSPLHF. For the CDR3, the DNA is TGTGCCAGTAGTATAAGCAAAAGGGGCGGCGAAACTTCACCCCTCCACTTT. The full variable domain, rest sourced from reference TRBV19 and TRBJ1-6, is DGGITQSPKYLFRKEGQNVTLSCEQNLNHDAMYWYRQDPGQGLRLIYYSQIVNDFQKGDIAEGYSVSREKKESFPLTVTSAQKNPTAFYLCASSISKRGGETSPLHFGNGTRLTVT.

The chain recombines TRBV6-2 or TRBV6-3 with TRBJ1-5; D unclear. Germline V gene data show CDR1 as MNHEY and CDR2 as SVGEGT. V gave up 0 bases and J gave up 4 bases, with 19 bases separating them. This CDR3 is built from 18 residues. CDR3 bases: TGTGCCAGCAGTTACTCGAGCCAGAGACTAGCAGCGAATCAGCCCCAGCATTTT. Residues: CASSYSSQRLAANQPQHF.

To note about this clone: Other DNA sequences from this sample encode an identical CDR3 as well. This sequence joins TRBV11-3 and TRBJ2-3, with a weak D call TRBD2 (6 bases). This CDR3 spans 15 amino acids. V lost 0 bases and J lost 0, with 7 bases in between. CDR1 is SGHNT and CDR2 is YENEEA in the germline V gene. The CDR3 nucleotides are TGTGCCAGCAGCTTAGACGGGAGCAGCACAGATACGCAGTATTTT. Translation gives CASSLDGSSTDTQYF.

The chain employs TRBV2 and TRBJ2-7, with 12 positions matching TRBD2. The V and J ends lost 4 bases and 2 bases, in that order; junction bases with no gene match: 3. CDR1 SNHLY and CDR2 FYNNEI come from the germline V gene. The CDR3 is 15 residues long. The CDR3 protein is CASSARLAGAYEQYF. As DNA, the CDR3 is TGTGCCAGCAGTGCGAGACTAGCGGGGGCCTACGAGCAGTACTTC.

The chain recombines TRBV7-8 with TRBJ2-7, with TRBD2 matching 11 bases. V was pared by 5 bases and J by 0 bases, with 15 bases of the junction left unmatched. Germline V gene sequence: CDR1 SGHVS, CDR2 FQNEAQ. This CDR3 has 19 residues. CDR3 sequence (DNA): TGTGCCAGCAGCCCACTAGCGGGAGCACCATTACGTAACTCCTACGAGCAGTACTTC. Translation: CASSPLAGAPLRNSYEQYF.

This sequence joins TRBV6-5 and TRBJ1-2; possibly TRBD1 for D (5 bases). The V end was cut by 5 bases, the J end by 2 bases, with 15 bases between. The CDR3 is 15 residues long. The germline gives CDR1 MNHEY, CDR2 SVGAGI. The CDR3 here is CASSPMGTENYGYTF. CDR3 sequence (DNA): TGTGCCAGCAGTCCAATGGGGACTGAGAACTATGGCTACACCTTC.